Each of the 9 T cell receptor beta chains below was sequenced from the same sample in a study of TIL therapy for anti-PD-1-resistant metastatic lung cancer. Regarding time point: pre-treatment sample, taken before nivolumab and TIL therapy. This was the immunoSEQ v3 assay. Generated by immunoSEQ multiplex PCR, the TCRdb table keeps only in-frame clones and is missing some. The table shows about 50,000 clones, with 86% occurring only once. Here the sequenced sample was blood, taken at baseline. The source is a person between 25 and 79 years old with non-small cell lung cancer.

The table lists this clone with a few counts. The V gene is TRBV23-1, the J gene TRBJ1-6, with D possibly matching TRBD1 (5 bases). TRBV23-1 is classed as an ORF, of uncertain function. The length of the CDR3 is 17 residues. Deletions cut 4 bases from V and 4 bases from J, with 17 bases between. This CDR3 reads CASSPKRQGEYNSPLHF. The CDR3 DNA reads TGCGCCAGCAGTCCAAAGAGGCAGGGCGAATATAATTCACCCCTCCACTTT.

This clone was found once. The V call is TRBV30, the J call TRBJ2-1, with 8 positions matching TRBD1. The CDR3 has 14 amino acids. Germline V lookup: CDR1 GTSNPN, CDR2 SVGIG (reference sequence). The V segment lost 5 bases and the J segment 0 bases; nucleotides outside the gene matches: 3. The CDR3 is CAWGQGGSYNEQFF. In DNA form, the CDR3 reads TGTGCCTGGGGACAGGGAGGCTCCTACAATGAGCAGTTCTTC. Drawing the rest from reference TRBV30 and TRBJ2-1, the complete variable domain is SQTIHQWPATLVQPVGSPLSLECTVEGTSNPNLYWYRQAAGRGLQLLFYSVGIGQISSEVPQNLSASRPQDRQFILSSKKLLLSDSGFYLCAWGQGGSYNEQFFGPGTRLTVL.

The J gene is TRBJ2-1, the V gene TRBV4-3, with a tentative D call TRBD2 (5 bases). The length of the CDR3 is 15 residues. V lost 0 bases and J lost 3, with 9 bases in between. Per germline, CDR1 LGHNA and CDR2 YSLEER. Written as DNA, the CDR3 is TGCGCCAGCAGCCAAGAACGGGATTACTACAATGAGCAGTTCTTC. Protein sequence: CASSQERDYYNEQFF.

The chain recombines TRBV28 with TRBJ2-3; 7 positions agree with TRBD1. CDR1 is MDHEN and CDR2 is SYDVKM in the germline V gene. V was clipped by 6 bases and J by 2 bases; unmatched bases: 8. The CDR3 runs to 15 residues. CDR3 sequence (DNA): TGTGCCAGCAGGAACCGGGACAGAGTCACAGATACGCAGTATTTT. As protein: CASRNRDRVTDTQYF.

The chain has TRBV14 and TRBJ2-3, with D perhaps matching TRBD2 (5 bases). This CDR3 is built from 18 residues. The germline V and J ends were trimmed by 1 base and 7 bases, with 24 bases remaining between them. Germline V CDR1 and CDR2: SGHDN, FVKESK. The CDR3 here is CASSQVPVTLAGHYTQYF. DNA of the CDR3: TGTGCCAGCAGCCAAGTGCCTGTGACGCTAGCCGGCCATTATACGCAGTATTTT. Complete variable domain (other parts from reference TRBV14 and TRBJ2-3): EAGVTQFPSHSVIEKGQTVTLRCDPISGHDNLYWYRRVMGKEIKFLLHFVKESKQDESGMPNNRFLAERTGGTYSTLKVQPAELEDSGVYFCASSQVPVTLAGHYTQYFGPGTRLTVL.

This sequence joins TRBV19 and TRBJ2-7; 8 bases line up with TRBD1. With 6 bases clipped from V and 1 base from J, the junction kept 11 bases outside the gene matches. Germline CDR1 is LNHDA and CDR2 is SQIVND (reference sequence). The CDR3 contains 16 residues. CDR3 DNA sequence: TGTGCCAGTAGCGTCCTTGGGACAGGACCGTCCTACGAGCAGTACTTC. It specifies CASSVLGTGPSYEQYF.

The V gene is TRBV5-4, the J gene TRBJ2-2; D is possibly TRBD2 (5 bases). The CDR3 runs 16 residues. Germline loops: CDR1 SGHNT, CDR2 YYREEE (reference sequence). Deletions cut 1 base from V and 8 bases from J, with 18 bases between. The CDR3 protein is CASSLYLSGTLGELFF. CDR3 DNA: TGTGCCAGCAGCTTGTATTTATCGGGAACGTTAGGGGAGCTGTTTTTT. The whole variable domain, filled in from reference TRBV5-4 and TRBJ2-2, reads ETGVTQSPTHLIKTRGQQVTLRCSSQSGHNTVSWYQQALGQGPQFIFQYYREEENGRGNFPPRFSGLQFPNYSSELNVNALELDDSALYLCASSLYLSGTLGELFFGEGSRLTVL.

The genes are TRBV6-4 and TRBJ2-1, with 10 bases fitting TRBD2. CDR1 is MRHNA and CDR2 is SNTAGT in the germline V gene. The CDR3 contains 15 residues. V trimming: 3 bases; J trimming: 4 bases; junction bases outside the gene matches: 3. The CDR3 sequence is CASSELAGDYNEQFF. In DNA, the CDR3 is TGTGCCAGCAGTGAGCTAGCGGGGGATTACAATGAGCAGTTCTTC.

The V gene is TRBV6-5, the J gene TRBJ1-1; weak D call: TRBD1 (6 bases). Trimming shortened V by 6 bases and J by 0 bases, and 11 bases separated the two germline ends. The length of the CDR3 is 14 residues. Germline V CDR1 and CDR2: MNHEY, SVGAGI. The DNA for the CDR3 is TGTGCCAGCAGCCCGGGACAAATGAACACTGAAGCTTTCTTT. Translating gives CASSPGQMNTEAFF.